Presented here are 29 T cell receptor beta chains from one specimen sequenced in a study of blood T cell repertoires in COVID-19. Profiling relied on immunoSEQ multiplex PCR, and the TCRdb table lists in-frame clones only, not all of them. The sample lists approximately 300,000 clones, roughly 87% occurring once. Sequencing used peripheral blood. Receptors were obtained from a man aged 18 to 29 with active or convalescent COVID-19.

The chain links TRBV28 to TRBJ2-7, with TRBD2 as a possible D gene (6 bases). This CDR3 has 15 amino acids. V was pared by 1 base and J by 3 bases, with 13 bases between. The germline CDR1 and CDR2 sequences are MDHEN and SYDVKM. The DNA of the CDR3 is TGTGCCAGCAGTTTATTCAGCGGAGGGTACTACGAGCAGTACTTC. Amino acid sequence: CASSLFSGGYYEQYF.

This clone was observed once. The rearrangement uses TRBV6-6 and TRBJ2-5; 7 bases match TRBD1. The CDR3 has 16 residues. Per germline, CDR1 MNHNY and CDR2 SVGAGI (reference sequence). The junction had 7 bases not matched to a gene; V was cut back by 2 bases and J by 1 base. CDR3 DNA sequence: TGTGCCAGCAGTTACGCTAACCCAGGGGGCCAAGAGACCCAGTACTTC. Its protein product is CASSYANPGGQETQYF.

This clone was recorded a few times. The identical CDR3 is also encoded by other nucleotide sequences in the sample. CDR3 in amino acids: CASSEARGTEAFF. The CDR3 DNA sequence: TGTGCCAGCAGTGAAGCAAGGGGGACTGAAGCTTTCTTT. The gene calls are TRBV6-1 and TRBJ1-1, with a weak D call TRBD1 (6 bases). The ends were cut back, 0 bases at V and 5 bases at J, with 7 bases in the middle. The V gene's germline CDR1 is MNHNS and CDR2 SASEGT. CDR3 length: 13 residues.

The rearrangement links TRBV13 to TRBJ1-6, with TRBD1 matching 8 bases. This CDR3 spans 14 amino acids. V trimming: 5 bases; J trimming: 9 bases; junction bases outside the gene matches: 6. Germline loops: CDR1 PRHDT, CDR2 FYEKMQ (reference sequence). Here the CDR3 DNA reads TGTGCCAGCAGCACGGACAGGGTGGGTTCACCCCTCCACTTT. Its protein product is CASSTDRVGSPLHF. The complete variable domain, with remaining parts taken from reference TRBV13 and TRBJ1-6, reads AAGVIQSPRHLIKEKRETATLKCYPIPRHDTVYWYQQGPGQDPQFLISFYEKMQSDKGSIPDRFSAQQFSDYHSELNMSSLELGDSALYFCASSTDRVGSPLHFGNGTRLTVT.

V and J are TRBV18 and TRBJ2-1; 10 nucleotides align to TRBD2. This CDR3 region has 15 residues. From germline, CDR1 is KGHSH and CDR2 LQKENI. The trim removed 3 bases at V and 8 bases at J, leaving 7 bases unmatched. CDR3 in amino acids: CASSPRAGGPDEQFF. Written as DNA, the CDR3 is TGTGCCAGCTCACCCCGAGCGGGGGGGCCAGATGAGCAGTTCTTC.

The chain carries TRBV6-6 and TRBJ1-1; TRBD1 might be the D (6 bases). The CDR3 extends over 16 amino acids. CDR1 and CDR2 (germline): MNHNY, SVGAGI (reference sequence). V was clipped by 6 bases and J by 6 bases, with 23 bases between them. DNA for the CDR3: TGTGCCAGCAGCCAACAAAAAGGGGGGGCAAGCTCTGAAGCTTTCTTT. Protein: CASSQQKGGASSEAFF.

This chain joins TRBV13 and TRBJ2-4; 7 bases map to TRBD2. This CDR3 region has 17 residues. CDR1 PRHDT and CDR2 FYEKMQ come from the germline V gene (reference sequence). V lost 1 base to trimming and J lost 0 bases; unmatched junction nucleotides: 6. DNA of the CDR3: TGTGCCAGCAGCTTAGCGGGAGGAGGGTTAGCCAAAAACATTCAGTACTTC. Translated, it gives CASSLAGGGLAKNIQYF.

V and J are TRBV6-7 and TRBJ2-7, with TRBD2 matching 8 bases. TRBV6-7 carries the ORF label, with uncertain function. The CDR3 extends over 15 amino acids. V lost 9 bases and J lost 3; bases outside the gene matches: 13. CDR3 sequence reads: CASHTPAGGDYEQYF. CDR3 sequence (DNA): TGTGCCAGTCACACCCCGGCGGGGGGTGACTACGAGCAGTACTTC.

V and J are TRBV11-3 and TRBJ2-7, with 7 bases aligning to TRBD1. The CDR3 consists of 13 residues. Unmatched junction bases numbered 0, after V lost 1 base and J lost 3 bases. Germline lookup yields CDR1 SGHNT and CDR2 YENEEA. The CDR3 coding sequence is TGTGCCAGCAGCTTAGGGGACAGCTACGAGCAGTACTTC. This codes for CASSLGDSYEQYF.

The chain couples TRBV10-3 to TRBJ1-5, with 7 bases aligning to TRBD1. The CDR3 has 13 residues. V shed 4 bases, J shed 7 bases, and the junction held 4 bases outside the gene matches. The germline gives CDR1 ENHRY, CDR2 SYGVKD. CDR3 protein: CAISGGQQQPQHF. CDR3 DNA: TGTGCCATCAGTGGGGGACAGCAACAGCCCCAGCATTTT.

The rearrangement uses TRBV9 and TRBJ1-6, with TRBD1 as a possible D gene (5 bases). This CDR3 is 15 amino acids long. V was cut by 0 bases and J by 5 bases, with 9 bases left in between. Germline V gene sequence: CDR1 SGDLS, CDR2 YYNGEE. CDR3 loop: CASSVESGNNSPLHF. In nucleotides, the CDR3 is TGTGCCAGCAGCGTAGAATCAGGGAATAATTCACCCCTCCACTTT.

The V and J genes are TRBV4-1 and TRBJ1-6; no definite D call. The CDR3 is made up of 16 amino acids. Between the trimmed V and J ends, which lost 1 base and 7 bases, there was a span of 14 bases. Germline V gene sequence: CDR1 MGHRA, CDR2 YSYEKL. Here the CDR3 reads CASSQGQIGENSPLHF. As DNA, the CDR3 is TGCGCCAGCAGCCAAGGTCAGATCGGAGAGAATTCACCCCTCCACTTT.

CDR3 nucleotide sequence: TGTGCCAGCTCACCACCGAATCAGGGGGAGACTGAAGCTTTCTTT. It specifies CASSPPNQGETEAFF. The chain has TRBV18 and TRBJ1-1; 7 bases align to TRBD1. This CDR3 is built from 15 residues. The V and J ends lost 0 bases and 5 bases, in that order; junction bases with no gene match: 6. The germline V gene encodes CDR1 KGHSH and CDR2 LQKENI.

This chain uses TRBV4-1 with TRBJ1-2; weak D call: TRBD1 (6 bases). Germline V gene sequence: CDR1 MGHRA, CDR2 YSYEKL. V gave up 3 bases and J gave up 3 bases, with 11 bases separating them. This CDR3 comprises 14 residues. The CDR3 spells CASSQQGLDYGYTF. CDR3 in DNA: TGCGCCAGCAGCCAGCAGGGGTTGGACTATGGCTACACCTTC.

The rearrangement joins TRBV10-3 to TRBJ2-1; TRBD1 matches at 9 bases. Germline V gene sequence: CDR1 ENHRY, CDR2 SYGVKD. CDR3 length equals 13 residues. V lost 6 bases to trimming and J lost 7 bases; unmatched junction nucleotides: 4. The CDR3 bases are TGTGCCATCAGCGGGACAGGGCCTAATGAGCAGTTCTTC. Protein: CAISGTGPNEQFF.

V and J are TRBV6-6 and TRBJ2-1; D is unclear. The length of the CDR3 is 12 residues. The germline V and J ends were trimmed by 6 bases and 7 bases, with 10 bases remaining between them. CDR1 and CDR2 (germline): MNHNY, SVGAGI (reference sequence). The CDR3 spells CASSPSTNEQFF. The CDR3 DNA sequence: TGTGCCAGCAGCCCCAGTACAAATGAGCAGTTCTTC.

The V call is TRBV28, the J call TRBJ2-5; no clear D. Germline assignment: CDR1 MDHEN and CDR2 SYDVKM. With 4 bases removed from V and 5 bases from J, the gap between germline ends came to 11 bases. The CDR3 runs to 13 residues. The CDR3, as DNA: TGTGCCAGCAGTTACCCGCAGAGGGAGACCCAGTACTTC. Translated: CASSYPQRETQYF.

The gene calls are TRBV27 and TRBJ2-7; D might be TRBD1 (5 bases). CDR1 and CDR2 (germline): MNHEY, SMNVEV (reference sequence). There are 12 residues in the CDR3. The V gene lost 5 bases and the J gene lost 4 bases, with 9 bases spanning the gap. Here the CDR3 DNA reads TGTGCCAGCAGTCTTTCAGGGTACGAGCAGTACTTC. Amino acids: CASSLSGYEQYF.

This chain joins TRBV5-1 and TRBJ2-1; 12 bases line up with TRBD2. The junction had 0 bases not matched to a gene; V was cut back by 0 bases and J by 2 bases. Germline V gene sequence: CDR1 SGHRS, CDR2 YFSETQ. The CDR3 totals 16 residues. The CDR3 region has the DNA TGCGCCAGCAGCTTGGGGACTAGCGGGGCCTACAATGAGCAGTTCTTC. Its translation: CASSLGTSGAYNEQFF.

This clone was counted once. The rearrangement links TRBV27 to TRBJ1-6; D is uncertain. Trimming took 6 bases from V and 8 from J, leaving 20 bases between them. CDR1 is MNHEY and CDR2 is SMNVEV in the germline V gene (reference sequence). CDR3 size: 16 residues. The CDR3 coding sequence is TGTGCCAGCAGCCCCCGACCCGGGGTCGCTTATTCACCCCTCCACTTT. This codes for CASSPRPGVAYSPLHF.

The genes are TRBV4-1 and TRBJ2-7; no definite D call. This CDR3 is 16 amino acids long. V lost 0 bases, J lost 4 bases, and 16 bases lay in between. The germline CDR1 and CDR2 sequences are MGHRA and YSYEKL. The CDR3 here is CASSQELAAAVYEQYF. The DNA of the CDR3 is TGCGCCAGCAGCCAAGAGTTGGCAGCCGCGGTGTACGAGCAGTACTTC.

This clone was picked up one time. V gene TRBV7-3 combines with J gene TRBJ2-3; D gene uncertain. The CDR3 extends over 14 amino acids. Germline-derived CDR1 and CDR2 are SGHTA and FQGTGA. The germline V and J ends were trimmed by 5 bases and 6 bases, with 15 bases remaining between them. The CDR3: CASSANPYSDTQYF. CDR3 sequence (DNA): TGTGCCAGCAGCGCAAACCCCTATTCTGATACGCAGTATTTT.

J is TRBJ2-3 and V is TRBV5-6; the match to TRBD1 covers 10 bases. In germline, CDR1 is SGHDT, CDR2 YYEEEE. After removal of 3 bases from V and 3 bases from J, the junction contained 4 bases not matched to a gene. The CDR3 runs to 15 residues. As DNA, the CDR3 is TGTGCCAGCAGCTCCCGGGACAGGGGAACAGATACGCAGTATTTT. Translated, it gives CASSSRDRGTDTQYF.

The V call is TRBV28, the J call TRBJ2-1; no reliable D call. V lost 5 bases and J 2 bases, leaving 13 bases between the germline ends. In germline, CDR1 is MDHEN, CDR2 SYDVKM. The CDR3 has 15 amino acids. In nucleotides, the CDR3 is TGTGCCAGCAGTCCCCGGGTAGCTACCTACAATGAGCAGTTCTTC. This sequence encodes CASSPRVATYNEQFF.

This rearrangement joins TRBV28 to TRBJ2-4; D gene unclear. V shed 4 bases and J shed 7 bases, with 14 bases lying between them. The CDR3 sequence is 14 residues long. CDR1 and CDR2 from the germline V gene are MDHEN and SYDVKM. CDR3: CASSSPIMRNIQYF. DNA of the CDR3: TGTGCCAGCAGTTCTCCCATTATGCGGAACATTCAGTACTTC.

J is TRBJ1-5 and V is TRBV19; D gene uncertain. Germline CDR1 is LNHDA and CDR2 is SQIVND (reference sequence). This CDR3 spans 14 amino acids. The V gene lost 0 bases and the J gene lost 11 bases, with 14 bases spanning the gap. The CDR3 region is CASSIDVIVEAQHF. The CDR3 coding sequence is TGTGCCAGTAGTATAGATGTGATTGTCGAGGCCCAGCATTTT.

V gene TRBV27 combines with J gene TRBJ2-1; D gene uncertain. Germline V lookup: CDR1 MNHEY, CDR2 SMNVEV (reference sequence). The CDR3 runs 11 residues. V lost 3 bases to trimming and J lost 6 bases, with 3 bases between them. The CDR3 loop reads CASSFFNEQFF. DNA of the CDR3: TGTGCCAGCAGTTTCTTCAATGAGCAGTTCTTC.

The V and J genes are TRBV5-1 and TRBJ2-7, with TRBD1 matching over 9 bases. J lost 6 bases, V lost 3 bases, and 7 bases had no gene match. The CDR3 is 14 residues long. Germline values: CDR1 SGHRS, CDR2 YFSETQ. The CDR3 coding sequence is TGCGCCAGCAGCTGGGACAGGGTCTCTTCCGAGCAGTACTTC. It specifies CASSWDRVSSEQYF.

The chain recombines TRBV7-2 with TRBJ2-1; possibly TRBD1 for D (6 bases). CDR1 and CDR2 from the germline V gene are SGHTA and FQGNSA. Trimming removed 5 bases at V and 4 bases at J, with 15 bases between. The CDR3 sequence is 15 residues long. The CDR3 DNA reads TGTGCCAGCAGCGACCCGGGACACGGGTACAATGAGCAGTTCTTC. Encoded protein: CASSDPGHGYNEQFF.